This TCR beta chain is drawn from a study of regulatory T cells in long-lasting Graves disease. General study findings and limits: Favoring TRBV28, TRBJ1-2 and TRBJ2-5 was a feature seen in persistent disease. What was studied was peripheral blood only, and not thyroid tissue.

The time point is: persistent/refractory GD, antithyroid drugs over 5 years with positive TRAb. PBMC-extracted RNA yielded the TCR library. Tubes containing EDTA received 7 to 10 milliliters of drawn peripheral blood. The TCR beta library used iRepertoire HTBI primers with Arm-PCR amplification of CDR3. Per the original methods: Among the samples, roughly 61 TRBV and 14 TRBJ segments were identified. TCRdb passed the multiplex PCR reads through MiXCR, listing each CDR3 protein once. TCRdb's processing, not the study's, gives the V and J calls here. The sample has around 430,000 distinct CDR3 sequences, roughly 22% seen once. V was clipped by 4 bases and J by 1 base; unmatched bases: 2. CDR1 is LGHNT, CDR2 FRNRAP, per germline. There are 15 residues in the CDR3. This clonotype occurred many times. Antigen: not known.

The rearrangement uses TRBV12-5 and TRBJ2-2; 8 bases are a match to TRBD1. The specimen was peripheral blood mononuclear cells (PBMCs), collected when the disease was refractory, from a patient treated with antithyroid drugs. The sequence came from a female donor with Graves disease. CDR3 nucleotide sequence: TGTGCTAGTGGTTCCGGGACAGGGAACACCGGGGAGCTGTTTTTT. As protein: CASGSGTGNTGELFF.